This TCR beta chain was identified in a study of blood T cell repertoires in COVID-19. Study-wide context: T cells, B-cell-depleted T cells, or PBMCs supplied cDNA or gDNA.

Clones were sequenced by immunoSEQ multiplex PCR, and TCRdb holds only the in-frame ones, with some missing. This table holds 200,000 to 250,000 clones, over 70% found once. Across under 25 US areas, participants ranged in age from 18 to 89 years. Allocation to cohorts depended on clinical history reported by the participants. The germline V gene encodes CDR1 GTSNPN and CDR2 SVGIG (reference sequence). With V trimmed by 2 bases and J by 7 bases, 5 bases remained unmatched. This CDR3 comprises 14 residues. This clone was picked up one time. The V gene is TRBV30, the J gene TRBJ1-6, with 7 bases that match TRBD1. The sequencing sample was made of PBMCs or T cells enriched from blood (not recorded which). The sequence was collected from a woman aged 25 to 39 who had been exposed to COVID-19. DNA for the CDR3: TGTGCCTGGAGTAGGACAGGTTCAAATTCACCCCTCCACTTT. Encoded protein: CAWSRTGSNSPLHF.